One and the same sample provided the 19 T cell receptor beta chains below, sequenced in a study of cytomegalovirus exposure and HLA in healthy donors. PCR used 60 Vbeta primers and 13 Jbeta primers. TCRdb's copy holds only in-frame clones and misses some; the assay was immunoSEQ multiplex PCR. The table includes 180,000 or so clones, roughly 75% detected once. Sequenced sample: PBMCs. Every receptor here comes from a woman aged 40-49 years in good health and CMV-seropositive.

V is TRBV7-9 and J is TRBJ2-7; 10 bases match TRBD1. Unmatched junction bases numbered 13, after V lost 4 bases and J lost 1 base. This CDR3 has 18 amino acids. Germline CDR1 and CDR2: SEHNR and FQNEAQ (reference sequence). CDR3 DNA sequence: TGTGCCAGCAGCTCCCCAGGCCCGACAGGGGGCAAATCCTACGAGCAGTACTTC. The encoded protein is CASSSPGPTGGKSYEQYF.

In its sample, this clone was seen once. This rearrangement joins TRBV14 to TRBJ1-1, with 10 positions matching TRBD1. The V gene end was trimmed by 5 bases and the J gene end by 6 bases; junction bases not matched to a gene: 6. Germline values: CDR1 SGHDN, CDR2 FVKESK. The CDR3 loop spans 14 amino acids. CDR3 nucleotide sequence: TGTGCCAGCAGCGGGGCGACAGGGGGCTCTGAAGCTTTCTTT. Translation: CASSGATGGSEAFF. Full variable domain (outside the CDR3, taken from reference TRBV14 and TRBJ1-1): EAGVTQFPSHSVIEKGQTVTLRCDPISGHDNLYWYRRVMGKEIKFLLHFVKESKQDESGMPNNRFLAERTGGTYSTLKVQPAELEDSGVYFCASSGATGGSEAFFGQGTRLTVV.

The genes are TRBV4-2 and TRBJ2-2, with D maybe TRBD1 (6 bases). The germline gives CDR1 LGHNA, CDR2 YNFKEQ. This CDR3 is 18 amino acids long. The V and J ends lost 4 bases and 1 base respectively, with 19 bases between them. The CDR3: CASSPGTTVNLNTGELFF. The DNA of the CDR3 is TGTGCCAGCAGCCCCGGGACAACTGTAAACCTGAACACCGGGGAGCTGTTTTTT.

The chain employs TRBV2 and TRBJ1-1; tentatively, D is TRBD1 (5 bases). CDR1 is SNHLY and CDR2 is FYNNEI in the germline V gene. There are 14 residues in the CDR3. The germline V and J ends were trimmed by 8 bases and 3 bases, with 16 bases remaining between them. The DNA of the CDR3 is TGTGCCAGCCATCGACAGCTTAAGGACACTGAAGCTTTCTTT. Residues: CASHRQLKDTEAFF.

The rearrangement joins TRBV7-2 to TRBJ2-7; no definite D call. This CDR3 spans 14 amino acids. Germline assignment: CDR1 SGHTA and CDR2 FQGNSA. V shed 5 bases and J shed 3 bases, with 14 bases lying between them. CDR3 nucleotide sequence: TGTGCCAGCAGCCCTCAAACAGCATACTACGAGCAGTACTTC. This sequence encodes CASSPQTAYYEQYF.

V usage is TRBV19 and J usage is TRBJ1-2; D remains ambiguous. Trimming stripped 5 bases from V and 4 bases from J, with 5 bases between. Germline V gives CDR1 LNHDA, CDR2 SQIVND (reference sequence). The CDR3 contains 11 residues. DNA for the CDR3: TGTGCCAGTAGTCTCTCCTATGGCTACACCTTC. It yields the protein CASSLSYGYTF.

The chain employs TRBV7-9 and TRBJ2-1; TRBD2 agrees at 9 bases. Germline V gives CDR1 SEHNR, CDR2 FQNEAQ (reference sequence). V shed 4 bases and J 6 bases; nucleotides not matched to a gene: 13. CDR3 size: 17 residues. Here the CDR3 DNA reads TGTGCCAGCAGCTCCATTCTAGCGGGAAGATCTCCCAATGAGCAGTTCTTC. Its protein is CASSSILAGRSPNEQFF. The full variable domain, in which reference TRBV7-9 and TRBJ2-1 provide the parts outside the CDR3, is DTGVSQNPRHKITKRGQNVTFRCDPISEHNRLYWYRQTLGQGPEFLTYFQNEAQLEKSRLLSDRFSAERPKGSFSTLEIQRTEQGDSAMYLCASSSILAGRSPNEQFFGPGTRLTVL.

The chain has TRBV5-8 and TRBJ1-3; D unresolved. V was pared by 1 base and J by 4 bases, with 12 bases between. This CDR3 is 15 amino acids long. Germline V lookup: CDR1 SGHTS, CDR2 YDEGEE. The CDR3 sequence is CASSLQRGLGNTIYF. The CDR3 nucleotides read TGTGCCAGCAGCTTGCAGCGCGGGTTAGGAAACACCATATATTTT.

This chain joins TRBV7-8 and TRBJ1-5; the D gene is possibly TRBD1 (5 bases). This CDR3 has 13 amino acids. Looked up from germline, CDR1 is SGHVS and CDR2 is FQNEAQ. The germline V and J ends were trimmed by 5 bases and 7 bases, with 12 bases remaining between them. The CDR3 loop reads CASSPRGAQPQHF. CDR3 nucleotide sequence: TGTGCCAGCAGCCCTAGGGGTGCACAGCCCCAGCATTTT.

The chain links TRBV29-1 to TRBJ2-1; a possible D gene is TRBD2 (5 bases). CDR3 length: 12 residues. V was pared by 0 bases and J by 12 bases, with 12 bases between. The germline gives CDR1 SQVTM, CDR2 ANQGSEA. The CDR3 protein is CSVEDPGEGQFF. CDR3 bases: TGCAGCGTTGAAGATCCGGGTGAGGGGCAGTTCTTC.

V is TRBV5-6 and J is TRBJ2-7; 10 bases agree with TRBD1. V trimming: 0 bases; J trimming: 4 bases; junction bases outside the gene matches: 4. The CDR3 loop spans 15 amino acids. Germline V gives CDR1 SGHDT, CDR2 YYEEEE. The CDR3 bases are TGTGCCAGCAGCTTGGTGGGGACAGGGGAGTACGAGCAGTACTTC. Encoded protein: CASSLVGTGEYEQYF.

This clone was counted a few times. The chain recombines TRBV7-9 with TRBJ2-7; 11 nucleotides agree with TRBD2. The junction had 10 bases not matched to a gene; V was cut back by 5 bases and J by 7 bases. Germline V CDR1 and CDR2: SEHNR, FQNEAQ (reference sequence). The CDR3 consists of 15 residues. In DNA form, the CDR3 reads TGTGCCAGCAGCCCCGGACTAGCGGGCTGGGGAGAGCAGTACTTC. Protein: CASSPGLAGWGEQYF.

V is TRBV4-2 and J is TRBJ2-7, with 9 bases identical to TRBD2. This CDR3 comprises 15 residues. The J segment lost 3 bases and the V segment lost 1 base, leaving 4 bases of the junction unmatched. The germline gives CDR1 LGHNA, CDR2 YNFKEQ. CDR3: CASSQAGSGSYEQYF. DNA for the CDR3: TGTGCCAGCAGCCAAGCCGGTAGCGGGAGCTACGAGCAGTACTTC.

This sequence joins TRBV18 and TRBJ1-5; no definite D call. The CDR3 consists of 15 residues. Trimming stripped 1 base from V and 4 bases from J, with 11 bases between. Germline assignment: CDR1 KGHSH and CDR2 LQKENI. For the CDR3, the DNA is TGTGCCAGCTCACCACAGATCGGGGAAAATCAGCCCCAGCATTTT. This sequence encodes CASSPQIGENQPQHF.

The chain employs TRBV19 and TRBJ2-7, with 13 bases identical to TRBD2. V was clipped by 5 bases and J by 2 bases; unmatched bases: 3. Germline values: CDR1 LNHDA, CDR2 SQIVND (reference sequence). There are 15 residues in the CDR3. This CDR3 reads CASSAGLAGTYEQYF. CDR3 nucleotides: TGTGCCAGTAGTGCGGGACTAGCGGGAACCTACGAGCAGTACTTC.

This clone has more than one count but fewer than ten. CDR3 region: CASSFTTQVRGGLSYEQYF. CDR3 sequence (DNA): TGCGCCAGCAGCTTTACCACCCAAGTAAGGGGCGGTCTTTCCTACGAGCAGTACTTC. The genes are TRBV5-1 and TRBJ2-7, with a possible D match to TRBD1 (5 bases). Per the germline V gene, CDR1 is SGHRS and CDR2 is YFSETQ. The CDR3 runs to 19 residues. V was pared by 2 bases and J by 1 base, with 25 bases between.

The rearrangement uses TRBV18 and TRBJ1-5; TRBD1 matches 7 bases. CDR1 is KGHSH and CDR2 is LQKENI in the germline V gene. The CDR3 spans 15 residues. V shed 6 bases, J shed 1 base, and the junction held 6 bases outside the gene matches. CDR3 nucleotide sequence: TGTGCCAGCTCCGAGGGGGCGGGGAGCAATCAGCCCCAGCATTTT. Its translation: CASSEGAGSNQPQHF.

The chain joins TRBV14 to TRBJ2-1; 12 positions agree with TRBD2. The length of the CDR3 is 18 residues. V shed 4 bases, J shed 8 bases, and the junction held 15 bases outside the gene matches. The germline V gene has CDR1 SGHDN and CDR2 FVKESK. The CDR3 DNA follows: TGTGCCAGCAGCCGGCCGTACCACCTAGCGGGAGGGCCGGATGAGCAGTTCTTC. This encodes CASSRPYHLAGGPDEQFF. Full variable domain (remainder filled in from reference TRBV14 and TRBJ2-1): EAGVTQFPSHSVIEKGQTVTLRCDPISGHDNLYWYRRVMGKEIKFLLHFVKESKQDESGMPNNRFLAERTGGTYSTLKVQPAELEDSGVYFCASSRPYHLAGGPDEQFFGPGTRLTVL.

This clone was seen only a few times. The V and J genes are TRBV5-1 and TRBJ2-7, with TRBD2 matching over 9 bases. There are 17 residues in the CDR3. V lost 0 bases, J lost 5 bases, and 12 bases stayed unmatched. Germline assignment: CDR1 SGHRS and CDR2 YFSETQ. This chain's CDR3 is CASSLVLAGGSFHEQYF. In DNA form, the CDR3 reads TGCGCCAGCAGCTTGGTTCTTGCGGGAGGGAGTTTTCACGAGCAGTACTTC.